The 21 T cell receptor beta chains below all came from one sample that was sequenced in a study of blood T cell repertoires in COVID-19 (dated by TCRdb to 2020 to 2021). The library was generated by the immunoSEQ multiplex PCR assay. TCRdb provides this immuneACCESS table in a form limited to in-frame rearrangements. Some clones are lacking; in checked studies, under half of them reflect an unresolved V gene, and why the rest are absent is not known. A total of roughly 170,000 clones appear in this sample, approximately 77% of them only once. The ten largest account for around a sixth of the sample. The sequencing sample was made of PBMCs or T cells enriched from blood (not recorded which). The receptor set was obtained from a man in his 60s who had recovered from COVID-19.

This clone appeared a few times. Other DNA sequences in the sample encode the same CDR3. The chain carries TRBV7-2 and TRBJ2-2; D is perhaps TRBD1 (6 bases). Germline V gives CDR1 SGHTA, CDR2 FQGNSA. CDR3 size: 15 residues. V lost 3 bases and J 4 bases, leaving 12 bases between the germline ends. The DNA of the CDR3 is TGTGCCAGCAGCTTCAGGGGTGGGGGCACCGGGGAGCTGTTTTTT. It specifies CASSFRGGGTGELFF.

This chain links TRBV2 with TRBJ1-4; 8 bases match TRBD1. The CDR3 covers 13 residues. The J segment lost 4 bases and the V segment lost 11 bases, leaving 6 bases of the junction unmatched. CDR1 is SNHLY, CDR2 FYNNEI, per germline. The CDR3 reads CALGQGLNEKLFF. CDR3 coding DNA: TGTGCCTTAGGACAGGGCCTTAATGAAAAACTGTTTTTT.

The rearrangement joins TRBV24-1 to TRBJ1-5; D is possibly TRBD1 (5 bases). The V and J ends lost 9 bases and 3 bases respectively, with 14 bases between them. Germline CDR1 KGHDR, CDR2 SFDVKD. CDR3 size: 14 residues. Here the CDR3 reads CATGRKGFNQPQHF. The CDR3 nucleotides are TGTGCCACCGGAAGGAAGGGGTTCAATCAGCCCCAGCATTTT.

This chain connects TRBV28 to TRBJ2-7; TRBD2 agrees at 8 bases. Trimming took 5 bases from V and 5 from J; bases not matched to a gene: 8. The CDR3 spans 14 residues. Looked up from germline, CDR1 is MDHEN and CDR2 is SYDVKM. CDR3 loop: CASSQWREADEQYF. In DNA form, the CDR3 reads TGTGCCAGCAGTCAGTGGCGGGAGGCAGACGAGCAGTACTTC.

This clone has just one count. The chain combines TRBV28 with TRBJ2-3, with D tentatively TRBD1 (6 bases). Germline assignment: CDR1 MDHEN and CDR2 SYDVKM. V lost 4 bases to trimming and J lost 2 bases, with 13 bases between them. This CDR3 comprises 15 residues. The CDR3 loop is CASSSPAGVTDTQYF. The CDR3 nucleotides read TGTGCCAGCAGTTCCCCGGCAGGGGTCACAGATACGCAGTATTTT.

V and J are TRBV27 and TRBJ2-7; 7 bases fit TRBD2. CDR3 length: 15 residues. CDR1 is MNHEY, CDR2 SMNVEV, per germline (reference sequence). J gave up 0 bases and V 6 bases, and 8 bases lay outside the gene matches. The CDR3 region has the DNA TGTGCCAGCAGCCGCCGGGGCGGGAGCTCCTACGAGCAGTACTTC. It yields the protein CASSRRGGSSYEQYF.

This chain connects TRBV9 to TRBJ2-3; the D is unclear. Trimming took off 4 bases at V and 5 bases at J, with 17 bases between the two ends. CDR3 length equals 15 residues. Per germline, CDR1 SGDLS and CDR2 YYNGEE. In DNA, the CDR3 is TGTGCCAGCAGCTCCCTCGGCAGGCCCATAGATACGCAGTATTTT. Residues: CASSSLGRPIDTQYF.

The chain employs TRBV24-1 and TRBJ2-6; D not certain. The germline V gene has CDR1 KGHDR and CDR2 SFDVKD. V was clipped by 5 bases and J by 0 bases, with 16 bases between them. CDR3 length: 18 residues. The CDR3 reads CATSVLPNLSSGANVLTF. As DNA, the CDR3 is TGTGCCACCAGTGTCCTTCCGAATCTTAGCTCTGGGGCCAACGTCCTGACTTTC.

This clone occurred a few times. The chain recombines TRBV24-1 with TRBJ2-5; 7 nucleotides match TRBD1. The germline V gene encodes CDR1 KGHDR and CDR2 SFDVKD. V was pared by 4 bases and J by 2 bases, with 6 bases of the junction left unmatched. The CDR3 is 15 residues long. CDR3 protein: CATSELDRVQETQYF. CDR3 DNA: TGTGCCACCAGTGAACTCGACAGGGTTCAAGAGACCCAGTACTTC.

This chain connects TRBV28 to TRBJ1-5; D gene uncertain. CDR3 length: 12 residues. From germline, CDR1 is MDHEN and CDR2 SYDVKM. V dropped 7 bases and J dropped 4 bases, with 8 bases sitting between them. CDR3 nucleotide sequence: TGTGCCAGCACACGTCGGAATCAGCCCCAGCATTTT. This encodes CASTRRNQPQHF.

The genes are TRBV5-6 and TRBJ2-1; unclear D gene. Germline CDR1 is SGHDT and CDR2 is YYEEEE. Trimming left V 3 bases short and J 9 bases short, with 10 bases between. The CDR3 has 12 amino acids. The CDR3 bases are TGTGCCAGCAGCTCGCGGCTGAGTGAGCAGTTCTTC. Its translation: CASSSRLSEQFF.

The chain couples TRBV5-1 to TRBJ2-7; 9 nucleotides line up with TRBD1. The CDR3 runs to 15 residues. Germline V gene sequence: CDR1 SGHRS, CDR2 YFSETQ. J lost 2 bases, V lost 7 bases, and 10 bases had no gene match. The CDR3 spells CASRWATGGTYEQYF. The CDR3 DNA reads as TGCGCCAGCCGATGGGCGACAGGGGGTACCTACGAGCAGTACTTC.

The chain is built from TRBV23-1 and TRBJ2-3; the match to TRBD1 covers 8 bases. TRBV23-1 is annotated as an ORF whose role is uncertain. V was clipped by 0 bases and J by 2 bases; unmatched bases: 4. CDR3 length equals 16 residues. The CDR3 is CASSQSGTGNTDTQYF. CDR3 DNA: TGCGCCAGCAGTCAATCCGGGACAGGTAACACAGATACGCAGTATTTT.

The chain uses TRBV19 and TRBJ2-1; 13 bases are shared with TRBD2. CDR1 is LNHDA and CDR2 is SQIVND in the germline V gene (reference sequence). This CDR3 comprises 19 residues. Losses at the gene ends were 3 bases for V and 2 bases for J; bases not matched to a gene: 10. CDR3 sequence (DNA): TGTGCCAGTAGTATCTATAGGACTAGCGGGAGTAGAGCCTACAATGAGCAGTTCTTC. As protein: CASSIYRTSGSRAYNEQFF. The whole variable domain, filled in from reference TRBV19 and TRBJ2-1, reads DGGITQSPKYLFRKEGQNVTLSCEQNLNHDAMYWYRQDPGQGLRLIYYSQIVNDFQKGDIAEGYSVSREKKESFPLTVTSAQKNPTAFYLCASSIYRTSGSRAYNEQFFGPGTRLTVL.

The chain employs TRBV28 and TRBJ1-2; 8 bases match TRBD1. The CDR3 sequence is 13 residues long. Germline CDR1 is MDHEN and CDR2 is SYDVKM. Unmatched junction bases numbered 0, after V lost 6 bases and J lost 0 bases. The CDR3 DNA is TGTGCCAGCAGGGGACAGGCTAACTATGGCTACACCTTC. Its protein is CASRGQANYGYTF.

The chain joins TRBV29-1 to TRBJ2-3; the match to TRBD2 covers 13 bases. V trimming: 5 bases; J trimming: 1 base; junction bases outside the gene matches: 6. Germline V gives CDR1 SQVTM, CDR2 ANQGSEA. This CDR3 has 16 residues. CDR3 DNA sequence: TGCAGCGTTCCGGGACTAGCGGGGCTTCGCACAGATACGCAGTATTTT. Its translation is CSVPGLAGLRTDTQYF.

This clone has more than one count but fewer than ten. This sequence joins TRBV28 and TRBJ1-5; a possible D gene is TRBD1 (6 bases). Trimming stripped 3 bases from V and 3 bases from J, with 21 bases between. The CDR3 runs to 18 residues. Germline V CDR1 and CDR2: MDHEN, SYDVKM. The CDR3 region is CASSFPRTVRHPNQPQHF. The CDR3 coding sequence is TGTGCCAGCAGTTTCCCCCGGACAGTTCGACACCCCAATCAGCCCCAGCATTTT.

The CDR3 bases are TGTGCCAGCAGTGATGGAGGCAATCAGCCCCAGCATTTT. This codes for CASSDGGNQPQHF. The genes are TRBV6-1 and TRBJ1-5; D call uncertain. The germline gives CDR1 MNHNS, CDR2 SASEGT. The V end lost 3 bases, the J end lost 2 bases, and 5 bases lay between the germline ends. This CDR3 has 13 amino acids.

CDR3 nucleotides: TGTGCCACCCTCGGGGCTAATGAAAAACTGTTTTTT. Translated: CATLGANEKLFF. The chain is built from TRBV19 and TRBJ1-4; D remains ambiguous. The V end was cut by 10 bases, the J end by 3 bases, with 9 bases between. The CDR3 is 12 amino acids. Germline loops: CDR1 LNHDA, CDR2 SQIVND (reference sequence). Supplemented by reference TRBV19 and TRBJ1-4, the full variable domain reads DGGITQSPKYLFRKEGQNVTLSCEQNLNHDAMYWYRQDPGQGLRLIYYSQIVNDFQKGDIAEGYSVSREKKESFPLTVTSAQKNPTAFYLCATLGANEKLFFGSGTQLSVL.

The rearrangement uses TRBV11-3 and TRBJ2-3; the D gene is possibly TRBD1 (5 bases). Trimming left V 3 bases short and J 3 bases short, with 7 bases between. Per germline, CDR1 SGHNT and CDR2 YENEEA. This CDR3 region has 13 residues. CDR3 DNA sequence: TGTGCCAGCAGCTTCAGGGTGACAGATACGCAGTATTTT. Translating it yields CASSFRVTDTQYF.

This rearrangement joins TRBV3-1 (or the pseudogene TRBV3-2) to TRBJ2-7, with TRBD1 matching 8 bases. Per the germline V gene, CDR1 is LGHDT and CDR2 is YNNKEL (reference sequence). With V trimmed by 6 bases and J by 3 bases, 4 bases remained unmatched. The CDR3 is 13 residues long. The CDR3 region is CASSQDRDYEQYF. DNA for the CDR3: TGTGCCAGCAGTCAGGACAGGGACTACGAGCAGTACTTC.